The 24 T cell receptor beta chains in this list originate from one sample, sequenced in a study of OX40 agonist ivuxolimab in advanced cancers. The assay was immunoSEQ multiplex PCR, and TCRdb's table has in-frame clones only and misses some. The sample contains more than 70,000 clones, more than 80% of which appear only once. Sequencing used CD4+ or CD8+ T cells sorted from blood, obtained in a trial of the OX40 agonist ivuxolimab. These TCRs come from an adult with an advanced solid tumor such as melanoma, head and neck, liver or kidney cancer.

Of note for this clone: A much bigger clone sits one base away, suggesting this may be a read error. V is TRBV5-1 and J is TRBJ1-3, with D perhaps TRBD1 (5 bases). The CDR3 has 15 residues. The germline gives CDR1 SGHRS, CDR2 YFSETQ. V was shortened by 0 bases and J by 2 bases, with 9 bases between the two germline ends. The CDR3 DNA follows: TGCGCCAGCAGCTTGGGGGGCTTTACTGGAAACACCATATATTTT. Its translation is CASSLGGFTGNTIYF.

The CDR3 region has the DNA TGTGCCAGCAGCCTCGACCAGGGACAGGGAAATGAAAAACTGTTTTTT. Its protein is CASSLDQGQGNEKLFF. The chain employs TRBV7-9 and TRBJ1-4; TRBD1 matches at 9 bases. The V segment lost 5 bases and the J segment 5 bases; nucleotides outside the gene matches: 9. This CDR3 has 16 residues. CDR1 is SEHNR, CDR2 FQNEAQ, per germline (reference sequence).

This clone was seen a handful of times. This chain uses TRBV28 with TRBJ2-2, with D uncertain. V was trimmed by 1 base and J by 6 bases, leaving 21 bases between them. This CDR3 region has 18 residues. Germline values: CDR1 MDHEN, CDR2 SYDVKM. In DNA form, the CDR3 reads TGTGCCAGCAGTTTATCCTTCCCGACACACCTCGTGCCCGGGGAGCTGTTTTTT. It is translated as CASSLSFPTHLVPGELFF.

This chain joins TRBV5-1 and TRBJ1-2; a possible D gene is TRBD1 (6 bases). Germline V lookup: CDR1 SGHRS, CDR2 YFSETQ. The V end lost 0 bases, the J end lost 6 bases, and 15 bases lay between the germline ends. CDR3 length equals 15 residues. This chain's CDR3 is CASSLESVRGHGYTF. Written as DNA, the CDR3 is TGCGCCAGCAGCTTGGAGTCAGTCAGGGGACATGGCTACACCTTC.

The CDR3 loop reads CASSQDHRSGGSNNEQFF. The CDR3 region has the DNA TGTGCCAGCAGCCAAGATCATCGTAGCGGGGGGTCCAACAATGAGCAGTTCTTC. The chain links TRBV14 to TRBJ2-1, with 10 bases identical to TRBD2. Germline CDR1 reads SGHDN; CDR2 reads FVKESK. The CDR3 covers 18 residues. The V and J ends lost 0 bases and 5 bases, in that order; junction bases with no gene match: 10.

The chain links TRBV11-2 to TRBJ1-2; the D gene is possibly TRBD1 (6 bases). V dropped 5 bases and J dropped 4 bases, with 8 bases sitting between them. The V gene's germline CDR1 is SGHAT and CDR2 FQNNGV. This CDR3 has 12 amino acids. In nucleotides, the CDR3 is TGTGCCAGCAGCCCGGACAGCTATGGCTACACCTTC. Its protein product is CASSPDSYGYTF.

This clone was counted only a few times. The chain links TRBV7-7 to TRBJ2-7; D remains ambiguous. The germline V and J ends were trimmed by 0 bases and 3 bases, with 6 bases remaining between them. This CDR3 spans 13 amino acids. Germline CDR1 SSHAT, CDR2 FNYEAQ (reference sequence). The CDR3 DNA reads as TGTGCCAGCAGCTTAGCCGGTAGCTACGAGCAGTACTTC. Its protein product is CASSLAGSYEQYF.

On this clone itself: This may come from a read error, since a much larger clone is one base off. Other DNA sequences in this specimen translate into the identical CDR3. The chain links TRBV29-1 to TRBJ1-5; tentatively, D is TRBD1 (5 bases). The CDR3 spans 13 residues. The germline V gene encodes CDR1 SQVTM and CDR2 ANQGSEA. In DNA form, the CDR3 reads TGCAGCGTTGCCCCAGGGAGCAATCAACCCCAGCATTTT. Translating it yields CSVAPGSNQPQHF.

The gene calls are TRBV6-1 and TRBJ1-2; D is uncertain. Trimming removed 6 bases at V and 8 bases at J, with 16 bases between. The CDR3 covers 13 residues. Germline V gene sequence: CDR1 MNHNS, CDR2 SASEGT. The CDR3 bases are TGTGCCAGCAGCGTTACCCCCACTCTGGGCTACACCTTC. Translating it yields CASSVTPTLGYTF.

The chain has TRBV28 and TRBJ1-2; the D is unclear. Per the germline V gene, CDR1 is MDHEN and CDR2 is SYDVKM. Trimming took 3 bases from V and 8 from J, leaving 10 bases between them. The CDR3 is 12 residues long. In nucleotides, the CDR3 is TGTGCCAGCAGTTTGAGGTTCTACGGCTACACCTTC. It is translated as CASSLRFYGYTF.

For this clone: The same CDR3 can be traced to other DNA sequences in this sample. The V and J genes are TRBV9 and TRBJ2-1; perhaps TRBD2 as D (7 bases). This CDR3 is built from 15 residues. V was clipped by 0 bases and J by 6 bases, with 13 bases between them. From germline, CDR1 is SGDLS and CDR2 YYNGEE. The CDR3 reads CASSVATGGGNEQFF. CDR3 DNA: TGTGCCAGCAGCGTAGCTACGGGGGGCGGCAATGAGCAGTTCTTC.

V usage is TRBV18 and J usage is TRBJ2-7, with D tentatively TRBD1 or TRBD2 (5 bases each). The CDR3 contains 14 residues. From germline, CDR1 is KGHSH and CDR2 LQKENI. V dropped 3 bases and J dropped 2 bases, with 11 bases sitting between them. The CDR3, as DNA: TGTGCCAGCTCACCCTTTCAGGGAGCCTACGAGCAGTACGTC. It translates to CASSPFQGAYEQYV.

J is TRBJ1-5 and V is TRBV28; D is unclear. CDR1 is MDHEN and CDR2 is SYDVKM in the germline V gene. V was pared by 3 bases and J by 1 base, with 13 bases between. This CDR3 spans 16 amino acids. For the CDR3, the DNA is TGTGCCAGCAGTTTCTCTGGGATCCTGAGCAATCAGCCCCAGCATTTT. It translates to CASSFSGILSNQPQHF.

CDR3 amino acids: CASRIQGESEAFF. The CDR3 DNA reads as TGTGCCAGCAGGATACAGGGGGAAAGTGAAGCTTTCTTT. The chain links TRBV6-6 to TRBJ1-1; 8 bases agree with TRBD1. Per the germline V gene, CDR1 is MNHNY and CDR2 is SVGAGI (reference sequence). The CDR3 runs 13 residues. The trim removed 6 bases at V and 7 bases at J, leaving 7 bases unmatched.

The CDR3 bases are TGTGCCAGCTCACCATTGGAGGCCACTGAAGCTTTCTTT. It is translated as CASSPLEATEAFF. The chain employs TRBV18 and TRBJ1-1; D uncertain. Between the trimmed V and J ends, which lost 2 bases and 4 bases, there was a span of 8 bases. CDR1 and CDR2 (germline): KGHSH, LQKENI. The CDR3 runs 13 residues.

The V call is TRBV6-4, the J call TRBJ2-1; the D gene is possibly TRBD1 (6 bases). V lost 6 bases, J lost 6 bases, and 12 bases lay in between. CDR1 MRHNA and CDR2 SNTAGT come from the germline V gene. There are 13 residues in the CDR3. Written as DNA, the CDR3 is TGTGCCAGCAGGACGACAGGAGGCAATGAGCAGTTCTTC. Its translation is CASRTTGGNEQFF.

The V and J genes are TRBV11-3 and TRBJ2-7; D gene unclear. Germline V lookup: CDR1 SGHNT, CDR2 YENEEA. V was shortened by 5 bases and J by 0 bases, with 8 bases between the two germline ends. The CDR3 consists of 13 residues. The CDR3 sequence is CASSAGLSYEQYF. Here the CDR3 DNA reads TGTGCCAGCAGCGCCGGTCTCTCCTACGAGCAGTACTTC.

The chain links TRBV19 to TRBJ1-4, with 10 bases matching TRBD1. The junction had 9 bases not matched to a gene; V was cut back by 10 bases and J by 7 bases. Germline-derived CDR1 and CDR2 are LNHDA and SQIVND (reference sequence). This CDR3 has 14 amino acids. The CDR3 spells CATRRDRGAEKLFF. The CDR3 bases are TGTGCCACCCGCCGGGACAGGGGAGCTGAAAAACTGTTTTTT.

This clone was detected only once. V and J are TRBV6-6 and TRBJ1-6; the D is unclear. CDR3 length equals 14 residues. V was pared by 0 bases and J by 8 bases, with 8 bases between. The germline V gene has CDR1 MNHNY and CDR2 SVGAGI (reference sequence). This chain's CDR3 is CASSYSSTDSPLHF. DNA for the CDR3: TGTGCCAGCAGTTACTCCTCGACCGATTCACCCCTCCACTTT.

A few counts support this clone. The chain couples TRBV5-1 to TRBJ1-6; D is unclear. The CDR3 is made up of 14 amino acids. Germline V lookup: CDR1 SGHRS, CDR2 YFSETQ. V was pared by 6 bases and J by 7 bases, with 14 bases between. CDR3 residues: CASTAGGPNSPLHF. DNA for the CDR3: TGCGCCAGCACTGCGGGCGGCCCAAATTCACCCCTCCACTTT.

The chain combines TRBV27 with TRBJ1-5; D may be TRBD1 (6 bases). Germline-derived CDR1 and CDR2 are MNHEY and SMNVEV (reference sequence). The V gene lost 4 bases and the J gene lost 4 bases, with 11 bases spanning the gap. The CDR3 contains 14 residues. The CDR3 nucleotides are TGTGCCAGCAGTTCATCCCAGGGGAATCAGCCCCAGCATTTT. Its translation: CASSSSQGNQPQHF.

V gene TRBV5-6 combines with J gene TRBJ2-7, with D maybe TRBD2 (5 bases). Per germline, CDR1 SGHDT and CDR2 YYEEEE. V was clipped by 2 bases and J by 4 bases, with 13 bases between them. This CDR3 comprises 14 residues. CDR3 nucleotides: TGTGCCAGCAGCTTAGGGAGTAAAACGTACGAGCAGTACTTC. Its protein product is CASSLGSKTYEQYF.

CDR3 sequence (DNA): TGTGCCACCAGCAGAGATGGGGGCAGTCGGGAAAAACTGTTTTTT. Its translation: CATSRDGGSREKLFF. The V gene is TRBV15, the J gene TRBJ1-4; D might be TRBD1 (6 bases). This CDR3 is built from 15 residues. V was cut by 0 bases and J by 8 bases, with 13 bases left in between. Germline CDR1 and CDR2: LNHNV and YYDKDF (reference sequence). Complete variable domain (other parts from reference TRBV15 and TRBJ1-4): DAMVIQNPRYQVTQFGKPVTLSCSQTLNHNVMYWYQQKSSQAPKLLFHYYDKDFNNEADTPDNFQSRRPNTSFCFLDIRSPGLGDTAMYLCATSRDGGSREKLFFGSGTQLSVL.

This clone was seen only once. The chain couples TRBV27 to TRBJ2-3; no clear D. V gave up 6 bases and J gave up 0 bases, with 10 bases separating them. CDR3 size: 14 residues. The germline gives CDR1 MNHEY, CDR2 SMNVEV (reference sequence). The CDR3 is CASRTHLSTDTQYF. The CDR3 coding sequence is TGTGCCAGCAGAACACACCTCAGCACAGATACGCAGTATTTT.